This T cell receptor beta chain was documented in a study of T cells in Graves' hyperthyroidism and ophthalmopathy. Study-wide background: The blood sample was taken at first diagnosis, before treatment began.

RNA transcripts yielded amplified TCR beta CDR3 regions. First-round RT-PCR of the TCR CDR3 relied on the HTBI primer set. Using its own MiXCR run on the multiplex PCR reads, TCRdb lists one record per CDR3 protein. Counted here are roughly 350,000 distinct CDR3 sequences, about 14% occurring once; the ten biggest clones make up roughly 21%. General study results and limits: Blood shared most expanded thyroid clonotypes above 0.001.

The PBMCs were taken from about 10 ml of fresh peripheral blood. The V gene end was trimmed by 7 bases and the J gene end by 6 bases; junction bases not matched to a gene: 5. From germline, CDR1 is DFQATT and CDR2 SNEGSKA (reference sequence). The CDR3 is 13 residues long. This clonotype was detected ten times or more. Antigen specificity is unknown. The sequencing input was blood. The J gene is TRBJ2-1, the V gene TRBV20-1; 11 bases are shared with TRBD2. This receptor was obtained from a woman between 25 and 40 years old with Graves' ophthalmopathy. CDR3 coding DNA: TGCAGTGTCTGGACTAGCGGGCCCAATGAGCAGTTCTTC. It is translated as CSVWTSGPNEQFF.